Each of the 30 T cell receptor beta chains below was sequenced from the same sample in a study of shared clonotypes between healthy human individuals. Terminally differentiated effector memory CD45RA+ cells were excluded from the naive CD8 cells, which were CD45RO-negative and positively selected for CCR7. TCRdb's copy holds only in-frame clones and misses some; the assay was immunoSEQ multiplex PCR. This repertoire shows approximately 1.9 million clones, 93% found once; its top ten account for around 1.7%. Specimen: naive CD8+ T cells from PBMCs. These receptors all come from a man between 18 and 29 years old in good health. Some clones in this sample may be carry-over from other donors' samples.

This clone has only a few counts. A much larger clone sits a single nucleotide away, making a read error possible. Other DNA sequences in the same sample also yield this CDR3. The CDR3 region has the DNA TGTGCCAGCAGCCTGAACACTGAAGCTTTCTTT. Its protein product is CASSLNTEAFF. The J gene is TRBJ1-1, the V gene TRBV5-6, with D uncertain. Trimming took off 4 bases at V and 0 bases at J, with 1 base between the two ends. The V gene's germline CDR1 is SGHDT and CDR2 YYEEEE. The CDR3 is 11 amino acids.

This rearrangement joins TRBV27 to TRBJ2-7, with TRBD1 as a possible D gene (6 bases). CDR1 is MNHEY and CDR2 is SMNVEV in the germline V gene (reference sequence). V was pared by 3 bases and J by 1 base, with 19 bases between. This CDR3 is built from 17 residues. The CDR3 here is CASSFSMGAAPSYEQYF. The CDR3, as DNA: TGTGCCAGCAGTTTCTCTATGGGGGCAGCCCCGTCCTACGAGCAGTACTTC.

This rearrangement joins TRBV2 to TRBJ2-1; TRBD1 matches at 9 bases. CDR1 and CDR2 from the germline V gene are SNHLY and FYNNEI. The CDR3 has 14 residues. The J segment lost 7 bases and the V segment lost 10 bases, leaving 11 bases of the junction unmatched. The CDR3 reads CATWGTGIYNEQFF. Here the CDR3 DNA reads TGTGCCACCTGGGGGACAGGGATTTATAATGAGCAGTTCTTC.

The V and J genes are TRBV7-9 and TRBJ2-7; 8 bases are shared with TRBD1. J gave up 3 bases and V 5 bases, and 9 bases lay outside the gene matches. Germline assignment: CDR1 SEHNR and CDR2 FQNEAQ (reference sequence). This CDR3 has 15 amino acids. The CDR3 reads CASSRTGQVNYEQYF. The CDR3 region has the DNA TGTGCCAGCAGCCGGACGGGACAGGTAAACTACGAGCAGTACTTC.

A single count supports this clone. The chain combines TRBV28 with TRBJ2-3; TRBD1 or TRBD2 may be the D gene (5 bases each). The CDR3 is 14 residues long. Trimming cost V 2 bases and J 3 bases, with 9 bases left between them. Germline V gene sequence: CDR1 MDHEN, CDR2 SYDVKM. CDR3 region: CASSLGGVTDTQYF. In DNA, the CDR3 is TGTGCCAGCAGTTTAGGGGGAGTGACAGATACGCAGTATTTT.

The CDR3 bases are TGTGCCAGCAGCCGCGACAGGCTCGCTTACAATGAGCAGTTCTTC. Protein product: CASSRDRLAYNEQFF. The genes are TRBV7-3 and TRBJ2-1, with D possibly TRBD1 on 6 matching bases. V lost 5 bases to trimming and J lost 4 bases, with 15 bases between them. Germline loops: CDR1 SGHTA, CDR2 FQGTGA. The CDR3 is 15 amino acids.

The chain recombines TRBV7-2 with TRBJ2-7; 7 nucleotides align to TRBD2. The CDR3 spans 16 residues. Looked up from germline, CDR1 is SGHTA and CDR2 is FQGNSA. The V segment lost 2 bases and the J segment 3 bases; nucleotides outside the gene matches: 10. The CDR3 protein is CASSLRYGLGLYEQYF. CDR3 coding DNA: TGTGCCAGCAGCTTACGCTACGGACTAGGACTCTACGAGCAGTACTTC.

This chain joins TRBV4-3 and TRBJ2-1, with 8 bases that match TRBD2. CDR1 is LGHNA and CDR2 is YSLEER in the germline V gene. The CDR3 totals 16 residues. With 0 bases clipped from V and 5 bases from J, the junction kept 6 bases outside the gene matches. CDR3: CASSQESPAGDNEQFF. For the CDR3, the DNA is TGCGCCAGCAGCCAAGAAAGTCCAGCGGGAGACAATGAGCAGTTCTTC.

A word on this clone: Other nucleotide sequences in the sample specify the same CDR3. This sequence joins TRBV18 and TRBJ1-1; D is uncertain. V lost 0 bases to trimming and J lost 0 bases, with 2 bases between them. This CDR3 contains 13 residues. Germline CDR1 reads KGHSH; CDR2 reads LQKENI. The CDR3 reads CASSPPLNTEAFF. The CDR3 nucleotides are TGTGCCAGCTCACCACCCCTGAACACTGAAGCTTTCTTT. Full variable domain (rest looked up from reference TRBV18 and TRBJ1-1): NAGVMQNPRHLVRRRGQEARLRCSPMKGHSHVYWYRQLPEEGLKFMVYLQKENIIDESGMPKERFSAEFPKEGPSILRIQQVVRGDSAAYFCASSPPLNTEAFFGQGTRLTVV.

Of note for this clone: A much larger clone differs from this one at a single base, so this may be a read error. The chain links TRBV27 to TRBJ2-3; the match to TRBD2 covers 8 bases. CDR1 is MNHEY, CDR2 SMNVEV, per germline (reference sequence). V lost 4 bases and J lost 1; bases outside the gene matches: 4. The CDR3 runs 15 residues. CDR3 loop: CASSSWREGTDTQYF. DNA for the CDR3: TGTGCCAGCAGTTCTTGGCGGGAGGGCACAGATACGCAGTATTTT.

The count of this clone is one. The V and J genes are TRBV15 and TRBJ2-1, with 9 positions matching TRBD2. Germline V CDR1 and CDR2: LNHNV, YYDKDF (reference sequence). The CDR3 sequence is 16 residues long. After removal of 4 bases from V and 4 bases from J, the junction contained 8 bases not matched to a gene. As DNA, the CDR3 is TGTGCCACCAGCAATACCGGGACTAGCTCTTACAATGAGCAGTTCTTC. It yields the protein CATSNTGTSSYNEQFF. Drawing the rest from reference TRBV15 and TRBJ2-1, the complete variable domain is DAMVIQNPRYQVTQFGKPVTLSCSQTLNHNVMYWYQQKSSQAPKLLFHYYDKDFNNEADTPDNFQSRRPNTSFCFLDIRSPGLGDTAMYLCATSNTGTSSYNEQFFGPGTRLTVL.

J is TRBJ1-2 and V is TRBV6-4, with 8 bases fitting TRBD1. Germline CDR1 and CDR2: MRHNA and SNTAGT. The CDR3 is 14 residues long. V lost 9 bases to trimming and J lost 6 bases; unmatched junction nucleotides: 12. The CDR3 DNA is TGTGCCAGGAGATTCCGAGGACAGGGAAATGGCTACACCTTC. This translates into CARRFRGQGNGYTF.

The chain has TRBV14 and TRBJ2-7; TRBD2 matches 13 bases. The CDR3 totals 15 residues. Germline lookup yields CDR1 SGHDN and CDR2 FVKESK. J was trimmed by 4 bases and V by 4 bases; bases with no gene match: 4. The CDR3 sequence: CASSLTSGRLYEQYF. CDR3 nucleotide sequence: TGTGCCAGCAGCCTGACTAGCGGGAGGTTATACGAGCAGTACTTC.

The chain joins TRBV18 to TRBJ2-2; D is perhaps TRBD2 (5 bases). CDR1 and CDR2 (germline): KGHSH, LQKENI. This CDR3 region has 17 residues. Between the trimmed V and J ends, which lost 2 bases and 4 bases, there was a span of 17 bases. The CDR3 protein is CASSPLGRAASTGELFF. CDR3 coding DNA: TGTGCCAGCTCACCATTAGGGCGGGCTGCGAGCACCGGGGAGCTGTTTTTT.

The rearrangement joins TRBV9 to TRBJ2-2; TRBD1 is a possible D gene (6 bases). V was shortened by 2 bases and J by 5 bases, with 13 bases between the two germline ends. The CDR3 consists of 15 residues. The germline V gene has CDR1 SGDLS and CDR2 YYNGEE. The CDR3 is CASSVFPGDTGELFF. In DNA, the CDR3 is TGTGCCAGCAGCGTTTTCCCAGGGGATACCGGGGAGCTGTTTTTT.

The CDR3: CASSPSPSSAVYNEQFF. The CDR3 DNA reads as TGTGCCAGCAGTCCGTCCCCCAGCAGCGCCGTCTACAATGAGCAGTTCTTC. The rearrangement joins TRBV27 to TRBJ2-1; D call uncertain. The CDR3 totals 17 residues. Trimming cost V 5 bases and J 3 bases, with 20 bases left between them. Germline CDR1 and CDR2: MNHEY and SMNVEV (reference sequence).

The rearrangement joins TRBV27 to TRBJ1-1; the match to TRBD1 covers 8 bases. The CDR3 has 15 amino acids. In germline, CDR1 is MNHEY, CDR2 SMNVEV (reference sequence). Trimming removed 2 bases from V and 4 bases from J; junction bases left unmatched: 6. The CDR3 sequence is CASSLIPGGRTEAFF. For the CDR3, the DNA is TGTGCCAGCAGTTTAATACCAGGGGGCCGCACTGAAGCTTTCTTT.

The chain has TRBV7-9 and TRBJ2-3; 7 bases map to TRBD1. Germline lookup yields CDR1 SEHNR and CDR2 FQNEAQ (reference sequence). The junction had 6 bases not matched to a gene; V was cut back by 0 bases and J by 0 bases. The CDR3 runs to 17 residues. CDR3: CASSLASGGVSTDTQYF. Written as DNA, the CDR3 is TGTGCCAGCAGCTTAGCCTCAGGGGGTGTCAGCACAGATACGCAGTATTTT.

The chain couples TRBV28 to TRBJ2-6, with D perhaps matching TRBD1 or TRBD2 (5 bases each). CDR1 and CDR2 from the germline V gene are MDHEN and SYDVKM. This CDR3 comprises 15 residues. Trimming stripped 7 bases from V and 0 bases from J, with 10 bases between. In DNA form, the CDR3 reads TGTGCCAGCACTAGGGACCGCTCTGGGGCCAACGTCCTGACTTTC. It translates to CASTRDRSGANVLTF.

The chain has TRBV19 and TRBJ2-1; D unclear. Germline lookup yields CDR1 LNHDA and CDR2 SQIVND (reference sequence). Trimming pared 7 bases from V and 0 bases from J, leaving 19 bases between. The CDR3 runs to 17 residues. The CDR3, as DNA: TGTGCCAGTAATCCCCTCAGTGGGTCGAGCTCCTACAATGAGCAGTTCTTC. Translating it yields CASNPLSGSSSYNEQFF.

The J gene is TRBJ1-1, the V gene TRBV27; TRBD1 is a possible D gene (6 bases). V gave up 6 bases and J gave up 0 bases, with 14 bases separating them. This CDR3 contains 15 residues. Germline V gives CDR1 MNHEY, CDR2 SMNVEV (reference sequence). The CDR3 DNA reads TGTGCCAGCAGGGCCTCACAGGGAGTGAACACTGAAGCTTTCTTT. Translation: CASRASQGVNTEAFF.

V usage is TRBV11-2 and J usage is TRBJ2-7; 7 nucleotides match TRBD1. Germline CDR1 reads SGHAT; CDR2 reads FQNNGV. Unmatched junction bases numbered 11, after V lost 1 base and J lost 5 bases. This CDR3 comprises 16 residues. Here the CDR3 reads CASSLGSGGINDEQYF. CDR3 nucleotides: TGTGCCAGCAGCTTAGGTTCAGGGGGAATAAACGACGAGCAGTACTTC.

The gene calls are TRBV6-5 and TRBJ1-1; 10 positions match TRBD1. The CDR3 totals 15 residues. Germline CDR1 is MNHEY and CDR2 is SVGAGI. The ends lost 6 bases at V and 3 bases at J; junction bases unmatched: 7. The CDR3 sequence: CASRERQGADTEAFF. As DNA, the CDR3 is TGTGCCAGCAGAGAGAGACAGGGGGCGGACACTGAAGCTTTCTTT.

This chain uses TRBV5-1 with TRBJ2-1; 10 nucleotides line up with TRBD1. Looked up from germline, CDR1 is SGHRS and CDR2 is YFSETQ. V shed 4 bases, J shed 5 bases, and the junction held 6 bases outside the gene matches. The CDR3 consists of 15 residues. CDR3 in amino acids: CASSIAGTGDNEQFF. The CDR3 DNA is TGCGCCAGCAGCATCGCCGGGACAGGGGACAATGAGCAGTTCTTC. The entire variable domain, with the rest obtained from reference TRBV5-1 and TRBJ2-1, is as follows: KAGVTQTPRYLIKTRGQQVTLSCSPISGHRSVSWYQQTPGQGLQFLFEYFSETQRNKGNFPGRFSGRQFSNSRSEMNVSTLELGDSALYLCASSIAGTGDNEQFFGPGTRLTVL.

The V call is TRBV30, the J call TRBJ2-7, with a possible D match to TRBD1 (6 bases). Trimming removed 6 bases at V and 2 bases at J, with 14 bases between. Germline loops: CDR1 GTSNPN, CDR2 SVGIG (reference sequence). The CDR3 extends over 13 amino acids. DNA of the CDR3: TGTGCCTGCCTCCGGGACACCGCCTACGAGCAGTACTTC. This codes for CACLRDTAYEQYF.

The chain links TRBV19 to TRBJ2-3; weak D call: TRBD2 (5 bases). V was shortened by 5 bases and J by 4 bases, with 10 bases between the two germline ends. CDR3 length equals 13 residues. Germline V gene data show CDR1 as LNHDA and CDR2 as SQIVND (reference sequence). The CDR3 region has the DNA TGTGCCAGTAGTCAGCGGACGGCAGATACGCAGTATTTT. Its translation is CASSQRTADTQYF.

With regard to this clone: Additional DNA sequences in this sample encode the identical CDR3. The genes are TRBV15 and TRBJ2-7; the D gene is possibly TRBD1 (6 bases). V was pared by 0 bases and J by 2 bases, with 8 bases between. Germline CDR1 and CDR2: LNHNV and YYDKDF (reference sequence). CDR3 length equals 14 residues. The CDR3 DNA reads as TGTGCCACCAGCAGAGAACAGGGCGCCTACGAGCAGTACTTC. This sequence encodes CATSREQGAYEQYF. The complete variable domain, with remaining parts taken from reference TRBV15 and TRBJ2-7, reads DAMVIQNPRYQVTQFGKPVTLSCSQTLNHNVMYWYQQKSSQAPKLLFHYYDKDFNNEADTPDNFQSRRPNTSFCFLDIRSPGLGDTAMYLCATSREQGAYEQYFGPGTRLTVT.

Regarding this clone: This same CDR3 is encoded by further DNA sequences in the sample. CDR3 loop: CASRLGSSYGYTF. The DNA for the CDR3 is TGTGCAAGTCGCTTAGGATCCAGCTATGGCTACACCTTC. The gene calls are TRBV12-2 and TRBJ1-2; the D call in the table, TRBD1, was not verified against the DNA. TRBV12-2 is deemed a pseudogene. The CDR3 consists of 13 residues.

The chain joins TRBV28 to TRBJ2-3; no reliable D call. There are 15 residues in the CDR3. Germline V gene data show CDR1 as MDHEN and CDR2 as SYDVKM. V was pared by 3 bases and J by 3 bases, with 13 bases between. The CDR3 DNA reads TGTGCCAGCAGTTTTGGGCAACTCGGGACAGATACGCAGTATTTT. Protein sequence: CASSFGQLGTDTQYF.

Points on this clone: Distinct nucleotide sequences in the sample also encode this CDR3. The V call is TRBV7-7, the J call TRBJ2-5; D is possibly TRBD2 (5 bases). Looked up from germline, CDR1 is SSHAT and CDR2 is FNYEAQ (reference sequence). V lost 1 base and J lost 5, with 8 bases in between. This CDR3 region has 13 residues. Here the CDR3 reads CASSLDGEETQYF. In nucleotides, the CDR3 is TGTGCCAGCAGCTTAGATGGGGAGGAGACCCAGTACTTC.